This T cell receptor beta chain originates from a study of human T cells and chemical hapten exposure. Stated time point: pre-sensitization, week 0. The treatment: therapeutic diphenylcyclopropenone sensitization with weekly scalp DPC. Germline V gene lookup returns CDR1 SGHVS and CDR2 FNYEAQ. V was pared by 1 base and J by 7 bases, with 5 bases between. This CDR3 is 12 amino acids long. TCRdb itself ran the RACE reads through MiXCR, one entry per CDR3 protein. The sample shows about 110,000 distinct CDR3 sequences, approximately 12% of them seen only once. This clonotype was counted a few times. This receptor was obtained from a woman in her fifties or sixties with alopecia areata. Some clones in this sample may be carry-over from other donors' samples. The chain links TRBV7-6 to TRBJ1-3; D ambiguous. The sequencing here drew on whole blood, taken in connection with sensitization to the hapten diphenylcyclopropenone (DPC). CDR3 loop: CASSLDHNTIYF. CDR3 bases: TGTGCCAGCAGCTTAGACCATAACACCATATATTTT.